A single sample gave rise to the 21 T cell receptor beta chains below, sequenced in a study of molecular identifiers for immune sequencing clone quantification. MiXCR, run by TCRdb on the PCR reads, gives a single entry per CDR3 protein. The top ten clones hold 0.7% to 0.9% of a sample with 400,000 to 600,000 distinct CDR3 sequences, around 23% of them seen once. Sequencing was carried out using naive CD8+ T cells from blood, with Jurkat cell RNA spiked in. As for subset: FACS-sorted CD8+CD4-CCR7+CD45RA+ naive T cells. The source of these receptors is a human donor in good health. Some libraries in this study had Jurkat cell RNA spiked in.

There are a few counts of this clonotype. The chain links TRBV11-3 to TRBJ2-2, with D unclear. Germline V CDR1 and CDR2: SGHNT, YENEEA. The CDR3 spans 18 residues. Trimming removed 3 bases at V and 0 bases at J, with 17 bases between. CDR3 sequence reads: CASSLRQADLSNTGELFF. In DNA, the CDR3 is TGTGCCAGCAGCTTGCGGCAGGCCGACCTTTCGAACACCGGGGAGCTGTTTTTT.

Remarks on this clonotype: A read error may be the cause here, since a much bigger clone is one base away. V is TRBV5-1 and J is TRBJ2-1, with 8 bases that match TRBD2. Looked up from germline, CDR1 is SGHRS and CDR2 is YFSETQ. V gave up 3 bases and J gave up 12 bases; unmatched junction bases: 11. This CDR3 comprises 14 residues. Here the CDR3 DNA reads TGCGCCAGCAGCTCTACTGGACTAGCCAGTGGGCAGTTCTTC. It specifies CASSSTGLASGQFF.

This clonotype was recorded many times. J is TRBJ2-3 and V is TRBV5-5; 8 bases are a match to TRBD1. The CDR3 sequence is 16 residues long. Germline V CDR1 and CDR2: SGHKS, YYEKEE (reference sequence). Trimming removed 4 bases from V and 8 bases from J; junction bases left unmatched: 15. The CDR3, as DNA: TGTGCCAGCAGCCCCCGGACAGGGACGGACATCCGTACGCAGTATTTT. It yields the protein CASSPRTGTDIRTQYF.

J is TRBJ2-5 and V is TRBV15, with 7 bases identical to TRBD2. The CDR3 consists of 17 residues. Per germline, CDR1 LNHNV and CDR2 YYDKDF (reference sequence). Germline trimming cut 0 bases from V and 4 bases from J; bases unmatched to any gene: 11. The DNA of the CDR3 is TGTGCCACCAGCAGAGATCAGGCGGGGGTGAGATCAGAGACCCAGTACTTC. The encoded protein is CATSRDQAGVRSETQYF.

The chain combines TRBV11-2 with TRBJ2-1; D ambiguous. This CDR3 spans 13 amino acids. Trimming shortened V by 1 base and J by 5 bases, and 6 bases separated the two germline ends. Looked up from germline, CDR1 is SGHAT and CDR2 is FQNNGV. The CDR3 DNA follows: TGTGCCAGCAGCTTAGTTGCGAACAATGAGCAGTTCTTC. This codes for CASSLVANNEQFF.

This clonotype has at least ten counts. The rearrangement links TRBV6-5 to TRBJ2-5, with D maybe TRBD2 (6 bases). V was shortened by 2 bases and J by 0 bases, with 7 bases between the two germline ends. Germline CDR1 is MNHEY and CDR2 is SVGAGI. This CDR3 is built from 14 residues. CDR3 loop: CASSYGGYQETQYF. The CDR3 DNA reads as TGTGCCAGCAGTTACGGGGGGTACCAAGAGACCCAGTACTTC.

About this clonotype: A much larger clone lies a single base off, so this may be a read error. The CDR3 sequence: CASSVEGSGRDTQYF. Written as DNA, the CDR3 is TGTGCCAGCAGTGTCGAGGGTAGCGGGAGAGATACGCAGTATTTT. The rearrangement links TRBV12-3 or TRBV12-4 to TRBJ2-3; 9 nucleotides line up with TRBD2. Unmatched junction bases numbered 8, after V lost 5 bases and J lost 5 bases. The CDR3 has 15 amino acids.

This clonotype was counted ten times or more. This chain links TRBV12-3 or TRBV12-4 with TRBJ2-5; 9 positions match TRBD1. J lost 4 bases, V lost 5 bases, and 5 bases had no gene match. This CDR3 has 14 residues. DNA for the CDR3: TGTGCCAGCAGTATACAGGGGGCAGGAGAGACCCAGTACTTC. Translating it yields CASSIQGAGETQYF.

The genes are TRBV9 and TRBJ1-6; D is uncertain. V was cut by 4 bases and J by 10 bases, with 15 bases left in between. The germline gives CDR1 SGDLS, CDR2 YYNGEE. The CDR3 spans 14 residues. The CDR3 sequence is CASSPDGKRSPLHF. The CDR3 DNA reads as TGTGCCAGCAGCCCGGACGGGAAGAGGTCACCCCTCCACTTT.

This clonotype showed up many times. V and J are TRBV30 and TRBJ2-7; 7 bases map to TRBD1. The ends lost 2 bases at V and 4 bases at J; junction bases unmatched: 5. The CDR3 consists of 13 residues. Germline assignment: CDR1 GTSNPN and CDR2 SVGIG (reference sequence). DNA for the CDR3: TGTGCCTGGAGTCCGACAGGGATGTACGAGCAGTACTTC. This codes for CAWSPTGMYEQYF.

Turning to this clonotype: A single base separates this from a much larger clone, so it may be a read error. The chain joins TRBV2 to TRBJ2-3; D call uncertain. The V gene's germline CDR1 is SNHLY and CDR2 FYNNEI. Trimming cost V 9 bases and J 6 bases, with 16 bases left between them. The CDR3 contains 13 residues. Here the CDR3 reads CARENTRLDTQYF. CDR3 bases: TGTGCCAGGGAGAATACAAGACTGGATACGCAGTATTTT.

This clonotype was picked up many times. J is TRBJ2-1 and V is TRBV7-9; tentative D call: TRBD2 (6 bases). V lost 10 bases, J lost 5 bases, and 12 bases lay in between. Looked up from germline, CDR1 is SEHNR and CDR2 is FQNEAQ (reference sequence). CDR3 length: 12 residues. Written as DNA, the CDR3 is TGTGCCACCCGGGACTTTAACAATGAGCAGTTCTTC. Translating gives CATRDFNNEQFF.

V gene TRBV7-3 combines with J gene TRBJ2-5, with no clear D. The CDR3 spans 15 residues. Germline CDR1 is SGHTA and CDR2 is FQGTGA. The ends were cut back, 1 base at V and 1 base at J, with 10 bases in the middle. The DNA of the CDR3 is TGTGCCAGCAGCTTAAGGATCGGCAGCCAAGAGACCCAGTACTTC. It specifies CASSLRIGSQETQYF.

This clonotype appeared a few times. Its ends do not fully match the called genes, so a read error is possible. This chain joins TRBV5-3 and TRBJ2-3; D is ambiguous. TRBV5-3 has ORF status, its function being uncertain. The CDR3 has 14 residues. The CDR3 sequence is CASSFLGNLDTQYF. CDR3 sequence (DNA): TGTGCCAGCAGCTTCCTGGGGAACCTAGATACGCAGTATTTT.

This clonotype has ten or more counts. Written as DNA, the CDR3 is TGCAGTGCTAGGGGGGGGAGCTCCTACGAGCAGTACTTC. Amino acid sequence: CSARGGSSYEQYF. The chain combines TRBV20-1 with TRBJ2-7; 7 bases agree with TRBD2. J gave up 0 bases and V 3 bases, and 2 bases lay outside the gene matches. The CDR3 covers 13 residues. CDR1 and CDR2 from the germline V gene are DFQATT and SNEGSKA (reference sequence).

This rearrangement joins TRBV20-1 to TRBJ2-7, with TRBD2 matching 15 bases. The CDR3 has 17 amino acids. V was clipped by 5 bases and J by 1 base; unmatched bases: 9. Germline CDR1 reads DFQATT; CDR2 reads SNEGSKA (reference sequence). CDR3 region: CSAFRTSGRALSYEQYF. CDR3 nucleotides: TGCAGTGCTTTTCGGACTAGCGGGAGGGCCTTGTCCTACGAGCAGTACTTC.

The chain uses TRBV4-2 and TRBJ2-1, with D perhaps TRBD1 or TRBD2 (6 bases each). The CDR3 consists of 13 residues. Trimming took off 1 base at V and 12 bases at J, with 13 bases between the two ends. CDR1 LGHNA and CDR2 YNFKEQ come from the germline V gene. Here the CDR3 reads CASSQGGARVQFF. The DNA of the CDR3 is TGTGCCAGCAGCCAAGGGGGGGCTAGAGTGCAGTTCTTC.

This clonotype was observed many times. V gene TRBV7-9 combines with J gene TRBJ2-7, with D maybe TRBD2 (6 bases). CDR3 length equals 13 residues. Trimming took 5 bases from V and 6 from J, leaving 14 bases between them. From germline, CDR1 is SEHNR and CDR2 FQNEAQ (reference sequence). In nucleotides, the CDR3 is TGTGCCAGCAGCCCGAGGGACTCCCTCGAGCAGTACTTC. Translation gives CASSPRDSLEQYF.

The V call is TRBV27, the J call TRBJ2-1; the D is unclear. Germline lookup yields CDR1 MNHEY and CDR2 SMNVEV (reference sequence). V lost 4 bases and J 4 bases, leaving 17 bases between the germline ends. This CDR3 region has 16 residues. The CDR3 bases are TGTGCCAGCAGTTGGACGGGCCCCCTGGGGTACAATGAGCAGTTCTTC. Encoded protein: CASSWTGPLGYNEQFF.

The chain employs TRBV12-3 or TRBV12-4 and TRBJ2-3; 8 nucleotides agree with TRBD2. Unmatched junction bases numbered 6, after V lost 7 bases and J lost 0 bases. The CDR3 extends over 15 amino acids. CDR3 amino acids: CASTRGGGSTDTQYF. As DNA, the CDR3 is TGTGCCAGCACCCGGGGGGGGGGGAGCACAGATACGCAGTATTTT.

The rearrangement links TRBV7-9 to TRBJ2-1; TRBD1 agrees at 7 bases. The V gene end was trimmed by 11 bases and the J gene end by 9 bases; junction bases not matched to a gene: 4. CDR1 and CDR2 from the germline V gene are SEHNR and FQNEAQ (reference sequence). This CDR3 contains 10 residues. The CDR3 nucleotides are TGTGCCTGTGAGGGGGCTGAGCAGTTCTTC. It specifies CACEGAEQFF.